This T cell receptor beta chain is from a study of human T cells and chemical hapten exposure. Study overall: Across samples, TCR yields varied, mostly owing to small differences in pooled library volumes.

Study observations and caveats: As the donors had alopecia, their immune response may differ from healthy people's.

Time point defined: patch test 2, 6 weeks after DPC sensitization. This sample's treatment: therapeutic diphenylcyclopropenone sensitization with weekly scalp DPC. Researchers extracted total RNA from unfractionated whole blood. MiXCR, applied by TCRdb to the RACE reads, yields one record per CDR3 protein. The sample contains more than 90,000 distinct CDR3 sequences, around 10% of which appear only once. CDR1 and CDR2 from the germline V gene are DFQATT and SNEGSKA (reference sequence). CDR3 length: 13 amino acids. Trimming removed 3 bases at V and 5 bases at J, with 14 bases between. This clonotype was counted at least ten times. The antigen is not known.

The sequenced sample was whole blood, obtained in connection with sensitization to the hapten diphenylcyclopropenone (DPC). This TCR was recovered from a woman aged 40-49 years with alopecia areata. Some clones in this sample may be carry-over from other donors' samples. The J gene is TRBJ2-7, the V gene TRBV20-1; the D gene is possibly TRBD2 (6 bases). The CDR3 coding sequence is TGCAGTGCTAGCCTCGGGAGTAGTGACGAGCAGTACTTC. It is translated as CSASLGSSDEQYF.